This T cell receptor beta chain was found in a study of control samples from healthy donors and cancer patients. This table comes from immunoSEQ multiplex PCR, and its TCRdb copy is limited to in-frame clones, with some not included. The profile covers about 34,000 clones, with approximately 95% appearing a single time and roughly 1.7% taken by the ten largest. The sample taken for sequencing was PBMCs. The receptor was derived from a man aged 35-49 years with colorectal cancer.

CDR3 coding DNA: TGTGCCAGCAGCCAACGAGGGAGCGGGGGGGCCGGGGAGCTGTTTTTT. It codes for CASSQRGSGGAGELFF. The chain joins TRBV3-1 (or the pseudogene TRBV3-2) to TRBJ2-2; 10 nucleotides line up with TRBD2. CDR3 length equals 16 residues. Per germline, CDR1 LGHDT and CDR2 YNNKEL (reference sequence). J gave up 6 bases and V 2 bases, and 6 bases lay outside the gene matches.